The 12 T cell receptor beta chains in this list originate from one sample, sequenced in a study of shared clonotypes between healthy human individuals. Data came from immunoSEQ multiplex PCR; TCRdb stores just in-frame clones and leaves some out. The sample has hundreds of thousands of clones; 90% to 97% are singletons. Naive CD8 isolation took CD45RO-negative cells positively selected for CCR7 and excluded terminally differentiated effector memory CD45RA+ cells. The sequenced material came from naive CD8+ T cells sorted from blood. These receptors all come from a woman in her 30s in good health.

The chain couples TRBV4-1 to TRBJ1-1; possible D gene TRBD1, 6 bases. Trimming shortened V by 1 base and J by 2 bases, and 11 bases separated the two germline ends. This CDR3 has 15 amino acids. Germline values: CDR1 MGHRA, CDR2 YSYEKL. The CDR3 protein is CASSQVGHLNTEAFF. CDR3 bases: TGCGCCAGCAGCCAAGTGGGACACCTCAACACTGAAGCTTTCTTT.

V usage is TRBV13 and J usage is TRBJ2-7, with 8 bases aligning to TRBD1. CDR3 size: 16 residues. The germline CDR1 and CDR2 sequences are PRHDT and FYEKMQ (reference sequence). The trim removed 5 bases at V and 4 bases at J, leaving 13 bases unmatched. CDR3 in DNA: TGTGCCAGCAGCACTACCTCAGGGGGCTCTGCGTACGAGCAGTACTTC. Its protein is CASSTTSGGSAYEQYF.

The chain links TRBV28 to TRBJ2-7; 9 bases map to TRBD1. The CDR3 spans 14 residues. After removal of 3 bases from V and 3 bases from J, the junction contained 3 bases not matched to a gene. The germline gives CDR1 MDHEN, CDR2 SYDVKM. The CDR3 reads CASSLGTGHYEQYF. CDR3 nucleotide sequence: TGTGCCAGCAGTTTGGGGACAGGGCACTACGAGCAGTACTTC.

The chain has TRBV27 and TRBJ1-6, with 7 bases fitting TRBD1. The germline V gene encodes CDR1 MNHEY and CDR2 SMNVEV (reference sequence). The trim removed 5 bases at V and 2 bases at J, leaving 3 bases unmatched. This CDR3 is 15 amino acids long. The CDR3 region is CASSPGGAYNSPLHF. The CDR3 DNA follows: TGTGCCAGCAGTCCAGGGGGAGCCTATAATTCACCCCTCCACTTT.

The J gene is TRBJ2-7, the V gene TRBV27; 8 bases map to TRBD2. This CDR3 contains 13 residues. Germline V gene data show CDR1 as MNHEY and CDR2 as SMNVEV (reference sequence). The V gene end was trimmed by 6 bases and the J gene end by 3 bases; junction bases not matched to a gene: 4. CDR3 sequence: CASRSGSGYEQYF. The CDR3 DNA follows: TGTGCCAGCAGGAGCGGGAGTGGCTACGAGCAGTACTTC.

This clone has a single count. The chain carries TRBV11-2 and TRBJ2-1; 10 nucleotides match TRBD2. The CDR3 has 17 amino acids. The V segment lost 5 bases and the J segment 5 bases; nucleotides outside the gene matches: 12. Germline V gives CDR1 SGHAT, CDR2 FQNNGV. The CDR3 reads CASSPHLAGDENNEQFF. DNA of the CDR3: TGTGCCAGCAGCCCACATCTAGCGGGAGACGAAAACAATGAGCAGTTCTTC.

This rearrangement joins TRBV6-5 to TRBJ2-2, with a weak D call TRBD1 (6 bases). CDR1 MNHEY and CDR2 SVGAGI come from the germline V gene. V shed 0 bases and J shed 7 bases, with 9 bases lying between them. This CDR3 is built from 14 residues. The CDR3, as DNA: TGTGCCAGCAGTTACTCGCAGGGGATCGGGGAGCTGTTTTTT. Protein sequence: CASSYSQGIGELFF.

The chain links TRBV9 to TRBJ1-5; the D is unclear. CDR1 is SGDLS, CDR2 YYNGEE, per germline. The CDR3 sequence is 14 residues long. Trimming stripped 3 bases from V and 0 bases from J, with 7 bases between. As DNA, the CDR3 is TGTGCCAGCAGCGAGGGTAGTAGCAATCAGCCCCAGCATTTT. This encodes CASSEGSSNQPQHF.

The chain couples TRBV14 to TRBJ1-1; no firm D call. The V and J ends lost 4 bases and 6 bases respectively, with 9 bases between them. CDR1 and CDR2 from the germline V gene are SGHDN and FVKESK. The CDR3 runs to 12 residues. The CDR3 bases are TGTGCCAGCAGCCCGACTTCATCTGAAGCTTTCTTT. This gives the protein CASSPTSSEAFF.

The chain combines TRBV7-9 with TRBJ2-5, with D hard to call. This CDR3 spans 15 amino acids. Trimming removed 1 base from V and 3 bases from J, with 12 bases in between. CDR1 and CDR2 (germline): SEHNR, FQNEAQ (reference sequence). The CDR3 protein is CASSLGRPGEETQYF. CDR3 DNA: TGTGCCAGCAGCTTAGGGCGGCCAGGCGAAGAGACCCAGTACTTC.

This sequence joins TRBV4-2 and TRBJ2-1; TRBD2 aligns across 10 bases. From germline, CDR1 is LGHNA and CDR2 YNFKEQ. V shed 0 bases and J 8 bases; nucleotides not matched to a gene: 13. The CDR3 contains 18 residues. CDR3 residues: CASSQEVLASGSSHEQFF. CDR3 nucleotides: TGTGCCAGCAGCCAAGAGGTTTTGGCTAGCGGGAGTAGCCATGAGCAGTTCTTC.

As for this clone: This sample also contains other DNA sequences that code for the same CDR3. This chain links TRBV9 with TRBJ1-2; maybe TRBD1 (5 bases). Germline V CDR1 and CDR2: SGDLS, YYNGEE. The CDR3 is 12 amino acids. Between the trimmed V and J ends, which lost 1 base and 8 bases, there was a span of 9 bases. The CDR3 DNA is TGTGCCAGCAGCGTACAGGGTGGAGGCTACACCTTC. As protein: CASSVQGGGYTF.